This T cell receptor beta chain was identified in a study of T-cell memory formation after mild COVID-19. Study-wide points: CD8+ contracting clones occupied EMRA, while CD4+ ones occupied mainly CM and EM.

TCRdb recomputed calls from the 5' RACE reads with MiXCR, one row per CDR3 protein. The sample lists about 600,000 distinct CDR3 sequences, about 20% occurring once. In the case of this clonotype: Its antigen is not known.

Germline CDR1 reads MNHNS; CDR2 reads SASEGT. This CDR3 is built from 14 residues. Trimming stripped 0 bases from V and 5 bases from J, with 5 bases between. Sequencing used PBMCs or a T cell subset sorted from them (not recorded which). The TCR originated in an adult woman who had mild COVID-19 (a few samples of this study predate the infection). Cell type and time point are not known. The chain uses TRBV6-1 and TRBJ1-6; the D is unclear. The CDR3 DNA follows: TGTGCCAGCAGTGAAGCGCTGAATAATTCACCCCTCCACTTT. Translating gives CASSEALNNSPLHF.